Described below is a single T cell receptor beta chain sequence and its context. Antigen unknown. Some clones are missing from TCRdb's copy, which holds only in-frame ones; the method was immunoSEQ multiplex PCR. This sample carries 400,000 to 450,000 clones, roughly 90% of them seen once, and the ten largest clones take approximately 1.6%. The data were obtained in a study of Ad26.COV2.S vaccination and SARS-CoV-2 variants. The sample's treatment: 15 to 20 received Ad26.COV2.S at low or high dose, single or two shots; several received placebo; per-sample allocation not given. The samples were gathered on day 63 after the first injection of vaccine or placebo. It was Wuhan-strain SARS-CoV-2 spike that the Ad26 vaccine vector expressed. Regarding the study as a whole: Substantial breadth was reportedly displayed by spike-specific CD8+ and CD4+ T cell responses after vaccination.

The CDR3 contains 13 residues. In germline, CDR1 is SGHTA, CDR2 FQGNSA. Deletions cut 0 bases from V and 4 bases from J, with 6 bases between. The TCR was taken from a person between 18 and 65 years old who received the Ad26.COV2.S COVID-19 vaccine or a placebo. The chain has TRBV7-2 and TRBJ1-2, with unresolved D. The input for sequencing was peripheral blood, taken in a trial of Ad26.COV2.S vaccine versus placebo. CDR3: CASSLARTYGYTF. For the CDR3, the DNA is TGTGCCAGCAGCTTAGCTCGGACCTATGGCTACACCTTC.